This T cell receptor beta chain was observed in a study of blood T cell repertoires in COVID-19. At the level of the study: Sources were T cells, B-cell-depleted T cells, or PBMCs; the material itself was cDNA or gDNA.

V was trimmed by 5 bases and J by 7 bases, leaving 15 bases between them. Germline V gene data show CDR1 as SEHNR and CDR2 as FQNEAQ (reference sequence). This CDR3 is built from 13 residues. In the study's own analysis: Nucleated cell counts were estimated from reference gene primer amplification. Sequencing was performed with immunoSEQ multiplex PCR; in TCRdb, only in-frame clones are kept and a portion is missing. V and J calls and clone size come straight from that table; D and trimming were deduced from the DNA. The table has just under 30,000 clones, over 75% seen once. This clone has only a few counts.

Sequencing was performed on peripheral blood. The genes are TRBV7-9 and TRBJ2-7, with D maybe TRBD2 (6 bases). The clonotype originates from a man older than 75 with acute or convalescent COVID-19. CDR3 sequence reads: CASSALTSWEQYF. Here the CDR3 DNA reads TGTGCCAGCAGCGCGTTGACTAGTTGGGAGCAGTACTTC.